This T cell receptor beta chain was recorded in a study of blood T cells in healthy people across ages. The study's findings and limits: Estimates of diversity drawn from one million T cells were considered underestimates.

CDR3 length equals 14 residues. V lost 4 bases and J 2 bases, leaving 9 bases between the germline ends. The germline CDR1 and CDR2 sequences are MDHEN and SYDVKM. It was with a sample-barcoded 5' primer and a J-beta primer mix that a second PCR of roughly 7 to 12 cycles was run. MiXCR was run by TCRdb on the 5' RACE reads, yielding one entry per CDR3 protein. The sample gives approximately 2,000,000 distinct CDR3 sequences, 30% to 40% of which show up once; about 21% is in the top ten. Turning to this clonotype: The antigen is unknown.

Sequencing was done on a sample of blood. The receptor's source is a human donor in good health. The V and J genes are TRBV28 and TRBJ1-5, with unresolved D. The CDR3 region has the DNA TGTGCCAGCAGTTGCAATTTGGGCAATCAGCCCCAGCATTTT. This translates into CASSCNLGNQPQHF.